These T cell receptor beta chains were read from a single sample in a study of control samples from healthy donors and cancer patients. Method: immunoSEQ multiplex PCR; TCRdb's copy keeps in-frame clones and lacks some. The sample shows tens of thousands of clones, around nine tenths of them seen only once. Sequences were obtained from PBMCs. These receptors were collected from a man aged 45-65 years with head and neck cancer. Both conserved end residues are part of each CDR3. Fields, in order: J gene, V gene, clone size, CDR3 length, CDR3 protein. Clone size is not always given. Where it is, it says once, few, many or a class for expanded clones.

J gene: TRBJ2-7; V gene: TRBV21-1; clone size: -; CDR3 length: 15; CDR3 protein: CASTTWTANSYEQYF
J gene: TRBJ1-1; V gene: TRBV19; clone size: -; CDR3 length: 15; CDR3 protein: CASSILGGRRTEAFF
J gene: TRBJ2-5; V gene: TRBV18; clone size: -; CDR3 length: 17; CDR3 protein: CASSLGQQGAHQETQYF
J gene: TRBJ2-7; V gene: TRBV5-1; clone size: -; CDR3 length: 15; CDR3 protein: CASSTSYRLMNEQYF
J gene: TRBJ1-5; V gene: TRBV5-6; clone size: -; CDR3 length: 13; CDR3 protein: CASSLASQRPQHF
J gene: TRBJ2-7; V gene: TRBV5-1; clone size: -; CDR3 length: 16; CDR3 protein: CASSLPGTSGSYEQYF
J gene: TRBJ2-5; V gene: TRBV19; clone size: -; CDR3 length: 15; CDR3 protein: CASSIDEEGAETQYF
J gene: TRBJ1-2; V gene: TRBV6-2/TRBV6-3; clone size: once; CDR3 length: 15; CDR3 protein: CASSNARGRDYGYTF
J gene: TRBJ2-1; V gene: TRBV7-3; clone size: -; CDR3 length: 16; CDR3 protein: CASSPWTSGRGGEQFF
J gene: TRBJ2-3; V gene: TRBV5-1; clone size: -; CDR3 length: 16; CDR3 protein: CASSFSGIPSTDTQYF
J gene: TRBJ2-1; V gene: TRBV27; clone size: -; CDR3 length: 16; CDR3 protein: CASSGSMVQKVGEQFF
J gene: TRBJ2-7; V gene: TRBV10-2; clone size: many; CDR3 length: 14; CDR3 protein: CASRATSEYYEQYF
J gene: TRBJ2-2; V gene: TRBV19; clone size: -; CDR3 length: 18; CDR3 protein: CASSIKLWGTSKPGELFF
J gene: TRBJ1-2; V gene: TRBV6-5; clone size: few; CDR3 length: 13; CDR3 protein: CASRGGPRTGYTF
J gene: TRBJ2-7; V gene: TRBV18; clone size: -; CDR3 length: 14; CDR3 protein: CASSPQGTKYEQYF
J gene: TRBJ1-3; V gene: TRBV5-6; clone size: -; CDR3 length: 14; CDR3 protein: CASRLGLPGNTIYF
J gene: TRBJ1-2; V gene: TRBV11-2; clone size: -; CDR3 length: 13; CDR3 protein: CASSPDRNYGYTF
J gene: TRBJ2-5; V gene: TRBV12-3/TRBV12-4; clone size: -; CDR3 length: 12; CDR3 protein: CASSFWGETQYF
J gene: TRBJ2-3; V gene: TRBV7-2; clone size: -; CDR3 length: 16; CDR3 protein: CASSIGLAGNLDTQYF
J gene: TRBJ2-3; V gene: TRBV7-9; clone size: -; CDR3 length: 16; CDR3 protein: CASSHRSGPTTDTQYF
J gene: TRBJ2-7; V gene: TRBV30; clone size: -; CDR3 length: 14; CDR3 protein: CAWSVFVRSYEQYF
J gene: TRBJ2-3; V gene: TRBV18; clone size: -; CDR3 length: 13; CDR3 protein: CASSPVEADTQYF
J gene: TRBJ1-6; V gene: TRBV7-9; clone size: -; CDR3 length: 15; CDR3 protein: CASSIEPGSGSPLHF
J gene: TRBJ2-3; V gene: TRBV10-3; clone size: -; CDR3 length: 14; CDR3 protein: CAISEFAQTDTQYF
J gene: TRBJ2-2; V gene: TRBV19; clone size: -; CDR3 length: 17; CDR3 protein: CASSPDPGSANTGELFF
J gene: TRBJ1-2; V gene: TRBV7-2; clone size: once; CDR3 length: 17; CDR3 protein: CASSGGTPQQGNYGYTF
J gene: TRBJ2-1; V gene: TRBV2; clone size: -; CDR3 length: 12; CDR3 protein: CARALTSGILFF
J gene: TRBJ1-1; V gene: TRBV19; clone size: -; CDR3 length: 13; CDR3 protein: CASSGYRNTEAFF
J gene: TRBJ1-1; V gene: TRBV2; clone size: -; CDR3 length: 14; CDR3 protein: CASSRDRGNTEAFF
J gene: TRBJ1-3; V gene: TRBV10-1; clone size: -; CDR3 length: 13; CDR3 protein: CASSEGLGNTIYF
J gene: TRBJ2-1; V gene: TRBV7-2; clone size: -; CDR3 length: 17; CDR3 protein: CASSLVIPRGFYNEQFF
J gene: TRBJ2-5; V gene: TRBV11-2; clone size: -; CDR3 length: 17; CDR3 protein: CASSYWAPGGPVETQYF
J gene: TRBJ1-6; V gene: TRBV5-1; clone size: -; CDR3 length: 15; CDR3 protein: CASSPTDRGNSPLHF
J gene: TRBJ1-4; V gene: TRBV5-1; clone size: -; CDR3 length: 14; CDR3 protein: CASSLDTAAEKLFF
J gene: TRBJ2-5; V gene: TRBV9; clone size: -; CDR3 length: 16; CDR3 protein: CASSQSGGAYQETQYF
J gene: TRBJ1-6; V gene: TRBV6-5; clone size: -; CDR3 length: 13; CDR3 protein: CASSGTDNSPLHF
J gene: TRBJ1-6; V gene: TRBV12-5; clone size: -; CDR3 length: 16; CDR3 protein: CASGLGQGRGGSPLHF
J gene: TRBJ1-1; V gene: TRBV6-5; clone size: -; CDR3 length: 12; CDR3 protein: CASSSIGGEAFF
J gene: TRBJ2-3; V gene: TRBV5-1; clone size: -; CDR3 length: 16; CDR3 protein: CASSLGTGGIVDTQYF
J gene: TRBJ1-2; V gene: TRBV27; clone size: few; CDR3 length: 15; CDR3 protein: CASSPTPTGNYGYTF
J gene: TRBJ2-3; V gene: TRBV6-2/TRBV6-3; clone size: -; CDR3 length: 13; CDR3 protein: CASSYSIGGTQYF
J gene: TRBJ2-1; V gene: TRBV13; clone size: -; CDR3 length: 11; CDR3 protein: CASSFINEQFF
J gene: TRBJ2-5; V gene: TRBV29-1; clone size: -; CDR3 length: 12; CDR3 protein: CSVGTSIETQYF
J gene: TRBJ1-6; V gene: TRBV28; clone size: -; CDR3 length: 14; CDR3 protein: CASSPGTVNSPLHF
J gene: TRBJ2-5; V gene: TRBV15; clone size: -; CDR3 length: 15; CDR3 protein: CATSRGGGQQETQYF
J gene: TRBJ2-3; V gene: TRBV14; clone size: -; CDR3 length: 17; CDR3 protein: CASSQDSAGASTDTQYF
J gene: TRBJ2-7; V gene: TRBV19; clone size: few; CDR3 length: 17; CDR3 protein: CASSIGGLAGDRYEQYF
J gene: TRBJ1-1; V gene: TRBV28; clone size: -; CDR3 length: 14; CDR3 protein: CASSRKSGYSEAFF
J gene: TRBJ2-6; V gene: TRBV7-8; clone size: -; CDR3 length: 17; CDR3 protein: CASSLRQGLSGANVLTF
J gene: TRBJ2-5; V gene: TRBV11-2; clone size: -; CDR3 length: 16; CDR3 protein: CASSLGPLEYQETQYF
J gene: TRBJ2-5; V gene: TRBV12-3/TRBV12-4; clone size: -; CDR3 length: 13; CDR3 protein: CASRGPFRETQYF
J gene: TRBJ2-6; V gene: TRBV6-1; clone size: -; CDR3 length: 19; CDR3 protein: CASSEARGGFRSGANVLTF
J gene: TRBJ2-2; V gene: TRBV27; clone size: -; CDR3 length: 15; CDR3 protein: CASSSRGKNTGELFF
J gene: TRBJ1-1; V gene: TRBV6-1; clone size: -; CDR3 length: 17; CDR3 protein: CASSGQGSRGGNTEAFF
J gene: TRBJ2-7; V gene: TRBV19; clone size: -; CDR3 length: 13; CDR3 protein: CASSEGGVYEQYF